Reported below is one T cell receptor (beta chain). Measured with immunoSEQ multiplex PCR; TCRdb has only the in-frame clones, and not every one. The sample lists 50,000 to 75,000 clones, around 87% occurring once. The data belong to a study of control samples from healthy donors and cancer patients. This CDR3 has 13 residues. V trimming: 3 bases; J trimming: 5 bases; junction bases outside the gene matches: 4. Germline lookup yields CDR1 SGDLS and CDR2 YYNGEE. Sample: PBMCs. The chain links TRBV9 to TRBJ2-5, with 7 bases matching TRBD1. The receptor was isolated from a man aged 55-75 years with colorectal cancer. CDR3 loop: CASSATGAETQYF. The CDR3 DNA sequence: TGTGCCAGCAGCGCTACAGGGGCCGAGACCCAGTACTTC.